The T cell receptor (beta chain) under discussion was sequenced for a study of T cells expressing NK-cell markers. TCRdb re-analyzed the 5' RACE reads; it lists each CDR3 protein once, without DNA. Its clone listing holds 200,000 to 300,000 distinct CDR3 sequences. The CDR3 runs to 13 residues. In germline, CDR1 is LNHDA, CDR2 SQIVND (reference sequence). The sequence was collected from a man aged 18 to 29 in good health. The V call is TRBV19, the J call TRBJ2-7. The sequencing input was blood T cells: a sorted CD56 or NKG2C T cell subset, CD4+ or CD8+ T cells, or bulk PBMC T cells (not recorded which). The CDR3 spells CASSNRGLYEQYF. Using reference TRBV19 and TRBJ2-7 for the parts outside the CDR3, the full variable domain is DGGITQSPKYLFRKEGQNVTLSCEQNLNHDAMYWYRQDPGQGLRLIYYSQIVNDFQKGDIAEGYSVSREKKESFPLTVTSAQKNPTAFYLCASSNRGLYEQYFGPGTRLTVT.